This TCR beta chain was recorded in a study of shared clonotypes between healthy human individuals. Study results and limitations: Inspection by rarefaction showed sorted-subset sequencing to be incomplete despite large depth. Sharing of clonotypes among donors was expected to vary with sequencing depth.

Germline V gives CDR1 SGDLS, CDR2 YYNGEE. Between the trimmed V and J ends, which lost 0 bases and 4 bases, there was a span of 4 bases. The CDR3 contains 13 residues. The assay was run at deep level. Some clones are missing from TCRdb's copy, which holds only in-frame ones; the method was immunoSEQ multiplex PCR. Of roughly 2.6 million clones detected, around 94% appear once; the ten largest clones hold around 0.14%. CD4+ cells yielded CD45RA+ naive and CD45RA-negative memory subsets. This clone was found a few times. The antigen is not known. Sequencing was done on a sample of naive CD4+ T cells sorted from blood. Stated subset: CD45RA+ positively selected. This chain connects TRBV9 to TRBJ2-2; the D is unclear. The clonotype comes from a man between 18 and 29 years old in good health. The CDR3 sequence: CASSVEPTGELFF. The CDR3 coding sequence is TGTGCCAGCAGCGTAGAACCCACCGGGGAGCTGTTTTTT. Using reference TRBV9 and TRBJ2-2 for the parts outside the CDR3, the full variable domain is DSGVTQTPKHLITATGQRVTLRCSPRSGDLSVYWYQQSLDQGLQFLIQYYNGEERAKGNILERFSAQQFPDLHSELNLSSLELGDSALYFCASSVEPTGELFFGEGSRLTVL.